This T cell receptor (beta chain) was observed in a study of T-cell reconstitution after alpha-beta-depleted transplantation in children. Using unique molecular identifiers, the investigators prepared the TCRbeta library. In TCRdb, the PCR reads were re-called with MiXCR into one record per CDR3 protein. In the table there are over 400,000 distinct CDR3 sequences, 12% of which are singletons. This clonotype has more than one count but fewer than ten. The starting material was PBMCs from the stem cell graft donor, obtained from the stem cell graft. The source is a human donor who donated a stem cell graft to a child with combined immunodeficiency.

The CDR3 DNA reads TGTGCCAGCAGTGGGGAGACAGCCACTGAAGCTTTCTTT. Its protein is CASSGETATEAFF. This chain joins TRBV2 and TRBJ1-1; TRBD1 might be the D (5 bases). The CDR3 runs to 13 residues. V lost 4 bases, J lost 4 bases, and 10 bases lay in between. CDR1 SNHLY and CDR2 FYNNEI come from the germline V gene.